This TCR beta chain was obtained from a study of CXCR3-negative and CXCR3-positive naive CD8 T cells. It was by 5' RACE with UMI labels that the TRB cDNA libraries were prepared. For each CDR3 protein, TCRdb gives one entry from its re-call of the 5' RACE reads, without DNA. The sample has 45,000 to 70,000 distinct CDR3 sequences. Germline CDR1 and CDR2: MNHEY and SVGAGI. The CDR3 length is 15 residues. The TCR originated in a human donor in good health. Some clones in this sample may be carry-over from other donors' samples. The sequenced sample was memory CD8+ T cells from blood. V usage is TRBV6-5 and J usage is TRBJ2-7; TCRdb's D call, TRBD1, is unchecked because there is no DNA. The CDR3 is CASSYSDSNSYEQYF.